These 22 T cell receptor beta chains came from one sample sequenced in a study of blood T cell repertoires in COVID-19 (dated by TCRdb to about 2020). Receptor libraries were prepared by the immunoSEQ multiplex PCR assay. The clones in this table, taken by TCRdb from immuneACCESS, are in-frame only. Not every clone is retained; where verified, under half of the shortfall comes from an unresolved V gene, and the cause of the rest is unknown. Here the sample has 50,000 to 60,000 clones; around 92% occur a single time. The ten largest clones take up around 10% of the sample. Sequencing input: peripheral blood. The receptor set was obtained from an older man with active or convalescent COVID-19.

This clone has just a few counts. The chain is built from TRBV4-1 and TRBJ1-1; 7 nucleotides align to TRBD1. The ends lost 4 bases at V and 1 base at J; junction bases unmatched: 15. This CDR3 spans 18 amino acids. Germline V gene lookup returns CDR1 MGHRA and CDR2 YSYEKL. CDR3 in amino acids: CASSPHAWDRRRNTEAFF. The CDR3 DNA reads as TGCGCCAGCAGCCCCCACGCGTGGGACAGAAGGCGGAACACTGAAGCTTTCTTT.

This CDR3 reads CASSTGVRTEAFF. CDR3 coding DNA: TGTGCCAGTAGTACCGGGGTTCGAACTGAAGCTTTCTTT. V usage is TRBV19 and J usage is TRBJ1-1; D is unclear. This CDR3 region has 13 residues. V was clipped by 4 bases and J by 5 bases, with 11 bases between them. From germline, CDR1 is LNHDA and CDR2 SQIVND (reference sequence).

The genes are TRBV3-1 (or the pseudogene TRBV3-2) and TRBJ2-2; D is uncertain. The V end lost 4 bases, the J end lost 7 bases, and 10 bases lay between the germline ends. The CDR3 loop spans 13 amino acids. Looked up from germline, CDR1 is LGHDT and CDR2 is YNNKEL (reference sequence). CDR3 residues: CASSRRDIGELFF. CDR3 DNA: TGTGCCAGCAGCCGACGAGACATCGGGGAGCTGTTTTTT.

The chain joins TRBV29-1 to TRBJ1-1, with a possible D match to TRBD1 (5 bases). Per the germline V gene, CDR1 is SQVTM and CDR2 is ANQGSEA. The CDR3 consists of 13 residues. V was pared by 0 bases and J by 5 bases, with 10 bases between. The CDR3 is CSVEEGTRTEAFF. For the CDR3, the DNA is TGCAGCGTTGAAGAGGGGACTAGAACTGAAGCTTTCTTT.

The chain has TRBV3-1 (or the pseudogene TRBV3-2) and TRBJ1-1; TRBD1 matches 11 bases. V lost 5 bases, J lost 4 bases, and 6 bases stayed unmatched. Germline V CDR1 and CDR2: LGHDT, YNNKEL (reference sequence). There are 15 residues in the CDR3. This CDR3 is CASSTRTGGTTEAFF. DNA for the CDR3: TGTGCCAGCAGCACCCGGACAGGGGGCACCACTGAAGCTTTCTTT.

V usage is TRBV24-1 and J usage is TRBJ2-3, with 12 positions matching TRBD2. The CDR3 consists of 16 residues. The ends lost 4 bases at V and 4 bases at J; junction bases unmatched: 5. The germline V gene has CDR1 KGHDR and CDR2 SFDVKD. CDR3 sequence (DNA): TGTGCCACCAGTGACCGACTAGCGGGGGATGCAGATACGCAGTATTTT. The encoded protein is CATSDRLAGDADTQYF.

The V call is TRBV2, the J call TRBJ1-5, with D tentatively TRBD1 (5 bases). From germline, CDR1 is SNHLY and CDR2 FYNNEI. CDR3 length: 15 amino acids. Trimming shortened V by 4 bases and J by 4 bases, and 14 bases separated the two germline ends. In DNA form, the CDR3 reads TGTGCCAGCAGTGCGTCTCTAAAGGGGAATCAGCCCCAGCATTTT. Translation gives CASSASLKGNQPQHF.

This chain links TRBV11-3 with TRBJ2-7; TRBD1 matches at 10 bases. CDR1 is SGHNT and CDR2 is YENEEA in the germline V gene. The junction had 5 bases not matched to a gene; V was cut back by 5 bases and J by 1 base. CDR3 size: 15 residues. CDR3 region: CASSPGQGRSYEQYF. CDR3 sequence (DNA): TGTGCCAGCAGCCCGGGACAGGGGCGATCCTACGAGCAGTACTTC.

This clone has a single count. The chain couples TRBV18 to TRBJ1-1, with a tentative D call TRBD1 (5 bases). CDR3 length: 13 amino acids. CDR1 and CDR2 (germline): KGHSH, LQKENI. With 3 bases removed from V and 6 bases from J, the gap between germline ends came to 11 bases. DNA for the CDR3: TGTGCCAGCTCACCCACCGGGGGAGCTGAAGCTTTCTTT. Amino acid sequence: CASSPTGGAEAFF. The whole variable domain, filled in from reference TRBV18 and TRBJ1-1, reads NAGVMQNPRHLVRRRGQEARLRCSPMKGHSHVYWYRQLPEEGLKFMVYLQKENIIDESGMPKERFSAEFPKEGPSILRIQQVVRGDSAAYFCASSPTGGAEAFFGQGTRLTVV.

V usage is TRBV4-3 and J usage is TRBJ2-3, with TRBD2 identical over 16 bases. The CDR3 length is 20 residues. The V segment lost 1 base and the J segment 5 bases; nucleotides outside the gene matches: 12. Germline CDR1 is LGHNA and CDR2 is YSLEER. The CDR3 here is CASSQAPRGLAGGLQDTQYF. The CDR3 DNA follows: TGCGCCAGCAGCCAAGCCCCGCGGGGACTAGCGGGAGGGCTTCAAGATACGCAGTATTTT.

The chain recombines TRBV5-6 with TRBJ2-1; possibly TRBD2 for D (5 bases). Germline-derived CDR1 and CDR2 are SGHDT and YYEEEE. This CDR3 has 16 amino acids. Trimming stripped 4 bases from V and 0 bases from J, with 14 bases between. The DNA of the CDR3 is TGTGCCAGCAGCGCCCCAGCGGCGTACTCCTACAATGAGCAGTTCTTC. This codes for CASSAPAAYSYNEQFF.

This clone occurred a few times. V usage is TRBV7-8 and J usage is TRBJ2-3, with 9 bases identical to TRBD2. V trimming: 4 bases; J trimming: 0 bases; junction bases outside the gene matches: 20. Germline V CDR1 and CDR2: SGHVS, FQNEAQ. This CDR3 is 21 amino acids long. This CDR3 reads CASSSYVAGRLAGHSTDTQYF. For the CDR3, the DNA is TGTGCCAGCAGCTCCTATGTCGCAGGGCGGCTAGCGGGGCATAGCACAGATACGCAGTATTTT.

The chain carries TRBV7-2 and TRBJ1-5, with D perhaps TRBD1 (5 bases). This CDR3 is 18 amino acids long. CDR1 is SGHTA and CDR2 is FQGNSA in the germline V gene. The germline V and J ends were trimmed by 5 bases and 6 bases, with 26 bases remaining between them. CDR3 residues: CASSPGGGFGPGGQPQHF. The CDR3 bases are TGTGCCAGCAGCCCAGGCGGAGGGTTCGGGCCCGGGGGTCAGCCCCAGCATTTT.

This chain connects TRBV19 to TRBJ2-2; 10 bases are shared with TRBD1. Germline V CDR1 and CDR2: LNHDA, SQIVND (reference sequence). The length of the CDR3 is 16 residues. After removal of 4 bases from V and 5 bases from J, the junction contained 7 bases not matched to a gene. CDR3 amino acids: CASSRGQGRITGELFF. DNA for the CDR3: TGTGCCAGTAGTAGGGGACAGGGGAGGATTACCGGGGAGCTGTTTTTT.

This chain connects TRBV5-1 to TRBJ2-3; D is undetermined. The CDR3 contains 15 residues. V was pared by 4 bases and J by 0 bases, with 12 bases between. Looked up from germline, CDR1 is SGHRS and CDR2 is YFSETQ. The CDR3 loop is CASSKSTASTDTQYF. The CDR3 DNA sequence: TGCGCCAGCAGCAAGTCCACAGCTAGCACAGATACGCAGTATTTT.

The rearrangement joins TRBV6-1 to TRBJ2-5, with no clear D. The CDR3 has 12 residues. Trimming removed 2 bases at V and 5 bases at J, with 6 bases between. In germline, CDR1 is MNHNS, CDR2 SASEGT. DNA for the CDR3: TGTGCCAGCAGTGAATATGTGGAGACCCAGTACTTC. Amino acid sequence: CASSEYVETQYF.

This chain connects TRBV7-9 to TRBJ2-7, with TRBD2 matching over 7 bases. The ends lost 8 bases at V and 8 bases at J; junction bases unmatched: 12. CDR3 size: 13 residues. Germline-derived CDR1 and CDR2 are SEHNR and FQNEAQ (reference sequence). CDR3 coding DNA: TGTGCCAGCGTCCCGGGCGGGGGTGGCAAGCAGTACTTC. Protein product: CASVPGGGGKQYF.

This chain connects TRBV4-2 to TRBJ2-1, with TRBD2 identical over 7 bases. The germline gives CDR1 LGHNA, CDR2 YNFKEQ. With 1 base clipped from V and 9 bases from J, the junction kept 21 bases outside the gene matches. CDR3 size: 19 residues. The CDR3 reads CASSQAFHVGRRMGGEQFF. The CDR3 bases are TGTGCCAGCAGCCAAGCGTTCCATGTCGGGAGGAGAATGGGAGGTGAGCAGTTCTTC.

The J gene is TRBJ1-1, the V gene TRBV6-2 or TRBV6-3; no clear D gene. Germline loops: CDR1 MNHEY, CDR2 SVGEGT. The CDR3 is made up of 14 amino acids. Trimming shortened V by 2 bases and J by 3 bases, and 10 bases separated the two germline ends. The CDR3 region is CASSYAGLYTEAFF. DNA for the CDR3: TGTGCCAGCAGTTACGCAGGACTATACACTGAAGCTTTCTTT.

The chain couples TRBV28 to TRBJ2-1; 9 bases match TRBD2. From germline, CDR1 is MDHEN and CDR2 SYDVKM. With V trimmed by 6 bases and J by 5 bases, 8 bases remained unmatched. This CDR3 region has 15 residues. The CDR3 DNA follows: TGTGCCAGCAGCAAGACTAGCGGATCAGACAATGAGCAGTTCTTC. This encodes CASSKTSGSDNEQFF.

The V call is TRBV7-9, the J call TRBJ2-3; 12 bases agree with TRBD2. CDR1 SEHNR and CDR2 FQNEAQ come from the germline V gene (reference sequence). This CDR3 region has 15 residues. J lost 4 bases, V lost 5 bases, and 4 bases had no gene match. CDR3 region: CASSPSGGAPDTQYF. Written as DNA, the CDR3 is TGTGCCAGCAGCCCTAGCGGGGGGGCCCCAGATACGCAGTATTTT.

The chain links TRBV19 to TRBJ1-4; 8 positions match TRBD1. CDR3 length: 15 residues. The germline V gene has CDR1 LNHDA and CDR2 SQIVND (reference sequence). Losses at the gene ends were 7 bases for V and 4 bases for J; bases not matched to a gene: 8. CDR3 sequence: CASTILGQGNEKLFF. DNA of the CDR3: TGTGCCAGTACCATCCTTGGACAGGGTAATGAAAAACTGTTTTTT.